This T cell receptor (beta chain) was recovered during a study of T-cell reconstitution after alpha-beta-depleted transplantation in children. The study, taken as a whole, reports: Surviving recipient T cells and thymic progenitors underlay high day-60 TCRbeta diversity in some patients. Approximately two months post-transplant, alpha-beta T cells reportedly originated from several hundred expanded graft clones. Hyperexpanded clones declined; after one year, newly produced T cells mostly supplied diversity.

A TCRbeta library incorporating unique molecular identifiers was prepared. MiXCR was run by TCRdb on the PCR reads, yielding one entry per CDR3 protein. The sample includes about 400,000 distinct CDR3 sequences, about 16% seen only once; the top ten take approximately 29%. A few counts support this clonotype. What it binds is not known. V was shortened by 0 bases and J by 6 bases, with 15 bases between the two germline ends. The CDR3 is 15 residues long. Germline assignment: CDR1 SGHKS and CDR2 YYEKEE (reference sequence). The sequence derives from a boy under three years old who had a stem cell transplant for Wiskott-Aldrich syndrome, so the T cells may come from the graft donor. Sequenced here: PBMCs, mostly from graft donor cells, sampled 360 days after TCRalphabeta/CD19-depleted stem cell transplant. The rearrangement uses TRBV5-5 and TRBJ1-2, with D uncertain. Here the CDR3 reads CASSLVHQDRDGYTF. The CDR3 DNA sequence: TGTGCCAGCAGCTTGGTCCACCAGGATCGCGATGGCTACACCTTC.